This TCR beta chain was documented in a study of shared clonotypes between healthy human individuals. Germline V gene lookup returns CDR1 SQVTM and CDR2 ANQGSEA. The CDR3 covers 13 residues. The V gene lost 5 bases and the J gene lost 4 bases, with 12 bases spanning the gap. TCRdb's table, derived via immunoSEQ multiplex PCR, lists solely in-frame clones and lacks some. Counted here are 1,500,000 or so clones, less than 99% occurring once; the ten biggest clones make up roughly 0.35%. The sample comprised naive CD4+ T cells sorted from blood. Regarding subset: CD45RA+ positively selected. This sequence originates from a man younger than 40 in good health. This rearrangement joins TRBV29-1 to TRBJ2-1, with a weak D call TRBD2 (5 bases). The CDR3 DNA follows: TGCAGCGTTAGGCTAGCCGTATACAATGAGCAGTTCTTC. Translating it yields CSVRLAVYNEQFF.